This TCR beta chain was identified during a study of T cell repertoires in ileal Crohn's disease. Study background: About 40% were active smokers at surgery; median disease duration was almost 8 years. Study-wide results and caveats: Sorted CD8 T cells held more high-frequency clones than CD4.

CDR1 LNHDA and CDR2 SQIVND come from the germline V gene (reference sequence). V lost 1 base and J 4 bases, leaving 8 bases between the germline ends. There are 14 residues in the CDR3. This table comes from immunoSEQ multiplex PCR, and its TCRdb copy is limited to in-frame clones, with some not included. The table has roughly 18,000 clones, around 78% seen once. Concerning this clone itself: The target antigen is unknown.

Included were adult ileal or ileocolonic Crohn's patients indicated for ileocolonic resection. The receptor was derived from an adult with Crohn's disease. The sequenced sample consisted of ileal tissue. The V gene is TRBV19, the J gene TRBJ1-3; D is undetermined. The CDR3 nucleotides read TGTGCCAGTAGTATAGGGTCTCAGGGAAACACCATATATTTT. Amino acids: CASSIGSQGNTIYF.